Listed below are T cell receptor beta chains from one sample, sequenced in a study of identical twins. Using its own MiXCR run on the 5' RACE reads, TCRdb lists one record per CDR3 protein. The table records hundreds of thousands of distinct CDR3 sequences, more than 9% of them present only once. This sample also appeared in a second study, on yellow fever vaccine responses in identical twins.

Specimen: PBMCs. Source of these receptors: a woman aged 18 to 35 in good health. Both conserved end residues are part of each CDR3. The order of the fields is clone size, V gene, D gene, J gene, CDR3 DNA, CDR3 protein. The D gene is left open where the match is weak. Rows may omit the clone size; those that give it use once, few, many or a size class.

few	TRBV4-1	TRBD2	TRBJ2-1	TGCGCCAGCAGCTGGGGAGCGGGGTCCTACAATGAGCAGTTCTTC	CASSWGAGSYNEQFF
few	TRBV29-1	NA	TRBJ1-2	TGCAGCGTTGACCCCGGGGATAACTATGGCTACACCTTC	CSVDPGDNYGYTF
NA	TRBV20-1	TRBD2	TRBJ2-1	TGCAGTGCTAGTCCTAGCGGGAGAGGGTACAATGAGCAGTTCTTC	CSASPSGRGYNEQFF
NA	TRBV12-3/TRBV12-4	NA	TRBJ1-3	TGTGCCAGCAGTCTCCTCGTTTGGGGTAATGGAAACACCATATATTTT	CASSLLVWGNGNTIYF
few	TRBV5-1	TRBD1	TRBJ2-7	TGCGCCAGCAGCGTACAGGGGGACTACGAGCAGTACTTC	CASSVQGDYEQYF
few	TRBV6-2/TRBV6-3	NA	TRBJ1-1	TGTGCCAGCAGTTACGCCGACAGCTTCACTGAAGCTTTCTTT	CASSYADSFTEAFF
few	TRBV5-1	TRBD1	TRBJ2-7	TGCGCCAGCAGCCAAAGAACACCGGGACAGGGGGCGCGTGAGCAGTACTTC	CASSQRTPGQGAREQYF
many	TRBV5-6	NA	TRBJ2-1	TGTGCCAGCAGCTTGAATCTCTACAATGAGCAGTTCTTC	CASSLNLYNEQFF
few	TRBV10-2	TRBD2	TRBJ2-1	TGCGCCAGCAGTAGACTAGCGGGAGTCGTCCAGAATGAGCAGTTCTTC	CASSRLAGVVQNEQFF
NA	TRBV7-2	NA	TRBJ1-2	TGTGCCAGCAGTGTTAGACAGGCCCCAGGTGGCTACACCTTC	CASSVRQAPGGYTF
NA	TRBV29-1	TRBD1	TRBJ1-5	TGCAGCGTTGGACAGGGGGTCGGAAATCAGCCCCAGCATTTT	CSVGQGVGNQPQHF
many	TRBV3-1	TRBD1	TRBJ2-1	TGTGCCAGCAGCCATAGGGACAGGGGGCGAAGAGGATCCTACAATGAGCAGTTCTTC	CASSHRDRGRRGSYNEQFF
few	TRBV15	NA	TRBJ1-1	TGTGCCACCAGCACTGACCCCATGAACACTGAAGCTTTCTTT	CATSTDPMNTEAFF
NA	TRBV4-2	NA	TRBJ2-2	TGTGCCAGCAGCCAAGATCTAGTACGGGGGGAGCTGTTTTTT	CASSQDLVRGELFF
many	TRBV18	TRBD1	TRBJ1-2	TGTGCCAGCTCCCACGAGACAGGGACTAACTATGGCTACACCTTC	CASSHETGTNYGYTF
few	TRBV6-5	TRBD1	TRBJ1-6	TGTGCCAGCAGTTACTCGCCAGGGGGTAGGCATAATTCACCCCTCCACTTT	CASSYSPGGRHNSPLHF
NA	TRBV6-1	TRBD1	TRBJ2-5	TGTGCCAGCAGTGAAGGACAGGGCAACCAAGAGACCCAGTACTTC	CASSEGQGNQETQYF
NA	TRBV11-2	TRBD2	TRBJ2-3	TGTGCCAGCAGCCTAATCCCGGTGTTCGGGAGGGCCGTAACAGATACGCAGTATTTT	CASSLIPVFGRAVTDTQYF
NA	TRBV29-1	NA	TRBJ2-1	TGCAGCGTTCGCAGGCACATTGGTGAGCAGTTCTTC	CSVRRHIGEQFF
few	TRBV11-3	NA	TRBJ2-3	TGTGCCAGCCTCAGAGCGGTTACTAGCACAGATACGCAGTATTTT	CASLRAVTSTDTQYF
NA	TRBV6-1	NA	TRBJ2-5	TGTGCCAGCAGGAAGGGGGTCCAAGAGACCCAGTACTTC	CASRKGVQETQYF
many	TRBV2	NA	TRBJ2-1	TGTGCCAGCAGGAGAGATCGGGAGCAGTTCTTC	CASRRDREQFF
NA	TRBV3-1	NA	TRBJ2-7	TGTGCCAGCAGCCACTCCCGTGGGAACTCCAACGAGCAGTACTTC	CASSHSRGNSNEQYF
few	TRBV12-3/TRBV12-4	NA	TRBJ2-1	TGTGCCAGCAGTGGAACCGGGACCATCTACAATGAGCAGTTCTTC	CASSGTGTIYNEQFF
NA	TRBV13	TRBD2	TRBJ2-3	TGTGCCAGCAGCCCCTCTTGGATAGCGGGGAAACCTAGCACAGATACGCAGTATTTT	CASSPSWIAGKPSTDTQYF
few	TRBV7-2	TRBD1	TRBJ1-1	TGTGCCAGCAGCTGGGACAGGGGTAACACTGAAGCTTTCTTT	CASSWDRGNTEAFF
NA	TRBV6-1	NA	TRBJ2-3	TGTGCCAGCAGAAAGGGGGAGCCGACAGATACGCAGTATTTT	CASRKGEPTDTQYF
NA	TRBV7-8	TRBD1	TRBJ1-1	TGTGCCAGCAGCTCCCAAACCGGGACAGGGAATGAAGCTTTCTTT	CASSSQTGTGNEAFF
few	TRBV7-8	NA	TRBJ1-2	TGTGCCAGCAGCTTAGGGGCCCAAATCTCTAACTATGGCTACACCTTC	CASSLGAQISNYGYTF
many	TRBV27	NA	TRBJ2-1	TGTGCCAGCAGTTTTTCCCCTCCTGACAGGGAGCAGTTCTTC	CASSFSPPDREQFF
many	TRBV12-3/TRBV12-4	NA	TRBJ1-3	TGTGCCAGCCATCGGGGGTGGGGAAACACCATATATTTT	CASHRGWGNTIYF
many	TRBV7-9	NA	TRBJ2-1	TGTGCCAGCAGCTTTACAGGAAAAAGCTCCTACAATGAGCAGTTCTTC	CASSFTGKSSYNEQFF
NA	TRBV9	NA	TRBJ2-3	TGTGCCAGCAGCGTAGAGCCGGGTTTGGATACGCAGTATTTT	CASSVEPGLDTQYF
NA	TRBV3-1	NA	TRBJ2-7	TGTGCCAGCAGCCACTTTCGGTCGGGGTGGGCGGGGGCCCTGGCCCTCGAGCAGTACTTC	CASSHFRSGWAGALALEQYF
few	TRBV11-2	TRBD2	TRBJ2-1	TGTGCCAGCAGCTTTGAGCGGGGTCCGTCACCAAACAATGAGCAGTTCTTC	CASSFERGPSPNNEQFF